These 7 T cell receptor beta chains came from one sample sequenced in a study of blood T cell repertoires in COVID-19. Only in-frame clones appear in the TCRdb table, and some are missing; sequencing was by immunoSEQ multiplex PCR. Among about 120,000 clones listed, 82% were seen once. The sequenced material came from peripheral blood. The origin of the receptors is a woman aged 70-85 years with acute or convalescent COVID-19.

The J gene is TRBJ1-4, the V gene TRBV9; tentatively, D is TRBD1 (6 bases). The CDR3 loop spans 15 amino acids. Germline CDR1 SGDLS, CDR2 YYNGEE. Trimming shortened V by 4 bases and J by 7 bases, and 17 bases separated the two germline ends. CDR3 sequence: CASSPRQVWSEKLFF. The CDR3 region has the DNA TGTGCCAGCAGCCCCCGACAGGTATGGAGTGAAAAACTGTTTTTT.

The rearrangement joins TRBV2 to TRBJ2-5, with D maybe TRBD2 (7 bases). Trimming cost V 6 bases and J 4 bases, with 9 bases left between them. This CDR3 has 12 amino acids. Germline-derived CDR1 and CDR2 are SNHLY and FYNNEI. The CDR3 sequence: CASRGGGETQYF. CDR3 DNA sequence: TGTGCCAGCAGGGGAGGGGGAGAGACCCAGTACTTC.

For this clone: The final CDR3 position lacks the conserved phenylalanine or tryptophan, pointing to a likely read error. Because the CDR3's place on the DNA is in doubt, the DNA is left out and the CDR3 is given as listed by TCRdb. V and J are TRBV11-1 and TRBJ2-3; TRBD2, the table's D call, was not compared with the DNA. Germline values: CDR1 SGHAT, CDR2 FQDESV (reference sequence). 12 amino acids form the CDR3, both terminal residues included. The CDR3 reads CASSSVAGGPVC.

This sequence joins TRBV7-8 and TRBJ2-5, with D perhaps TRBD2 (5 bases). Germline V CDR1 and CDR2: SGHVS, FQNEAQ. Trimming pared 0 bases from V and 7 bases from J, leaving 21 bases between. The CDR3 totals 17 residues. The CDR3, as DNA: TGTGCCAGCAGCTTAGCGGCTGGACCGAAATCAAGCGGGACCCAGTACTTC. Its protein product is CASSLAAGPKSSGTQYF.

In nucleotides, the CDR3 is TGTGCCAGCAGCTTTTCGGGGAACCAAGAGACCCAGTACTTC. It specifies CASSFSGNQETQYF. V is TRBV7-2 and J is TRBJ2-5; possible D gene TRBD2, 5 bases. From germline, CDR1 is SGHTA and CDR2 FQGNSA. Trimming pared 3 bases from V and 0 bases from J, leaving 8 bases between. The CDR3 consists of 14 residues.

The V gene is TRBV5-6, the J gene TRBJ1-3; 7 positions agree with TRBD1. This CDR3 region has 16 residues. Per germline, CDR1 SGHDT and CDR2 YYEEEE. Losses at the gene ends were 6 bases for V and 0 bases for J; bases not matched to a gene: 9. CDR3: CASIYRGSGSGNTIYF. The CDR3 DNA reads TGTGCCAGCATATACAGGGGCTCAGGCTCTGGAAACACCATATATTTT. Full variable domain (outside the CDR3, taken from reference TRBV5-6 and TRBJ1-3): DAGVTQSPTHLIKTRGQQVTLRCSPKSGHDTVSWYQQALGQGPQFIFQYYEEEERQRGNFPDRFSGHQFPNYSSELNVNALLLGDSALYLCASIYRGSGSGNTIYFGEGSWLTVV.

The chain couples TRBV5-6 to TRBJ2-7; possibly TRBD2 for D (6 bases). Per the germline V gene, CDR1 is SGHDT and CDR2 is YYEEEE. This CDR3 has 14 amino acids. V lost 2 bases and J 5 bases, leaving 14 bases between the germline ends. The CDR3 loop reads CASSFVQGGNEQYV. The CDR3 DNA reads as TGTGCCAGCAGCTTCGTGCAGGGCGGGAACGAGCAGTACGTC.